The rows below give T cell receptor beta chains drawn from one sample of a study of monozygotic twins with inflammatory bowel disease. TCRdb re-called the 5' RACE reads and shows each CDR3 protein once, DNA omitted. With nearly 450,000 distinct CDR3 sequences in the sample, the ten largest clones hold roughly 2.3%. Sequencing input: blood. The source is a human donor with ulcerative colitis or Crohn's disease, or a healthy co-twin of an affected twin (not recorded which). Both conserved end residues are part of each CDR3.

j_gene: TRBJ1-2; v_gene: TRBV9; CDR3aa: CASSVGEGRGGYTF
j_gene: TRBJ1-1; v_gene: TRBV12-3/TRBV12-4; CDR3aa: CASNPGGTEAFF
j_gene: TRBJ1-1; v_gene: TRBV19; CDR3aa: CASKSPGARHTEAFF
j_gene: TRBJ1-6; v_gene: TRBV12-3/TRBV12-4; CDR3aa: CASSLSGTAYNSPLHF
j_gene: TRBJ2-7; v_gene: TRBV27; CDR3aa: CASRGIRGGPTYEQYF
j_gene: TRBJ1-4; v_gene: TRBV20-1; CDR3aa: CSAIDRGGGEKLFF
j_gene: TRBJ2-7; v_gene: TRBV7-2; CDR3aa: CASGKQSSYEQYF
j_gene: TRBJ2-5; v_gene: TRBV7-6; CDR3aa: CASSLEGETRYF
j_gene: TRBJ1-3; v_gene: TRBV19; CDR3aa: CASSGRGPAGNTIYF
j_gene: TRBJ2-7; v_gene: TRBV5-6; CDR3aa: CASSLGFSSYEQYF
j_gene: TRBJ1-6; v_gene: TRBV20-1; CDR3aa: CSAPGAETANSPLHF
j_gene: TRBJ1-2; v_gene: TRBV5-1; CDR3aa: CASSFTQGDGYTF
j_gene: TRBJ1-1; v_gene: TRBV2; CDR3aa: CASKKIAGVTEAFF
j_gene: TRBJ2-5; v_gene: TRBV7-2; CDR3aa: CASSTGVRETQYF
j_gene: TRBJ1-1; v_gene: TRBV9; CDR3aa: CASSVAGVENTEAFF
j_gene: TRBJ1-1; v_gene: TRBV28; CDR3aa: CASSRRAMINAEAFF
j_gene: TRBJ1-5; v_gene: TRBV7-9; CDR3aa: CASSSLGPSNQPQHF
j_gene: TRBJ1-1; v_gene: TRBV20-1; CDR3aa: CSARDPGNTEAFF
j_gene: TRBJ2-5; v_gene: TRBV3-1; CDR3aa: CASSTRLIPQETQYF
j_gene: TRBJ1-2; v_gene: TRBV2; CDR3aa: CASNPQGDGYTF
j_gene: TRBJ1-1; v_gene: TRBV7-8; CDR3aa: CASSPTELGTEAFF
j_gene: TRBJ1-2; v_gene: TRBV10-3; CDR3aa: CAIGRDHGNYGYTF
j_gene: TRBJ2-1; v_gene: TRBV12-3/TRBV12-4; CDR3aa: CASSLSAGPYNEQFF
j_gene: TRBJ2-5; v_gene: TRBV20-1; CDR3aa: CSARGRSETQYF
j_gene: TRBJ2-5; v_gene: TRBV7-9; CDR3aa: CASSSTGIWGETQYF
j_gene: TRBJ2-1; v_gene: TRBV10-3; CDR3aa: CAISETPAGYNEQFF
j_gene: TRBJ2-1; v_gene: TRBV19; CDR3aa: CATKRGASGAAGGQFF